There are many counts of the clone carrying this T cell receptor beta chain. Its specificity is not known. Sorting recovered naive CD8 T cells on a CD8+CD4-CCR7+CD45RA+ profile. The sample originates from a study of molecular identifiers for immune sequencing clone quantification. Whole-study findings and limits: More than 97% of effector molecules, versus under 1% of naive-cell molecules, belonged to clones above 20 RNA copies.

The use of previously described methods and listed TCR primers produced the bulk TCR libraries. TCRdb independently ran MiXCR on the PCR reads; one entry per CDR3 protein. Of 50,000 or so distinct CDR3 sequences listed, 20% to 25% are singletons. The CDR3 has 15 amino acids. V lost 7 bases and J lost 1, with 15 bases in between. Germline values: CDR1 ENHRY, CDR2 SYGVKD. Sequenced material: naive CD8+ T cells from blood, with Jurkat cell RNA spiked in. Described subset: FACS-sorted CD8+CD4-CCR7+CD45RA+ naive T cells. The clonotype was recovered from a human donor in good health. Some libraries in this study had Jurkat cell RNA spiked in. The chain uses TRBV10-3 and TRBJ2-3; D might be TRBD1 or TRBD2, each matching 5 bases. CDR3: CAIKEGPQGTDTQYF. The CDR3 DNA sequence: TGTGCCATCAAAGAGGGTCCACAGGGCACAGATACGCAGTATTTT.